At least ten counts were recorded for the clone carrying this TCR beta chain. Trimming removed 5 bases from V and 0 bases from J, with 17 bases in between. The CDR3 is 17 amino acids. The germline gives CDR1 SGHVS, CDR2 FQNEAQ. The sample comes from a study of Graves' ophthalmopathy and Graves' hyperthyroidism. Scientists amplified the TCR beta CDR3 regions from RNA transcripts. First-round RT-PCR relied on HTBI primers, and a second-round multiplex PCR came next. TCRdb redid the calling of the multiplex PCR reads with MiXCR, one entry per CDR3 protein. The table has 360,000 or so distinct CDR3 sequences, around 20% seen once. The starting material, more than 8.5 ml of fresh peripheral blood, provided the PBMCs.

The source is a woman aged 18 to 35 with Graves' ophthalmopathy. V and J are TRBV7-8 and TRBJ1-5, with D possibly being TRBD1 (6 bases). The specimen sequenced was peripheral blood. The CDR3 loop is CASSPRTGGYSNQPQHF. DNA for the CDR3: TGTGCCAGCAGCCCAAGGACGGGGGGCTATAGCAATCAGCCCCAGCATTTT. The whole variable domain, filled in from reference TRBV7-8 and TRBJ1-5, reads GAGVSQSPRYKVAKRGQDVALRCDPISGHVSLFWYQQALGQGPEFLTYFQNEAQLDKSGLPSDRFFAERPEGSVSTLKIQRTQQEDSAVYLCASSPRTGGYSNQPQHFGDGTRLSIL.